One sample yielded the 32 T cell receptor beta chains listed below, sequenced in a study of blood T cell repertoires in COVID-19. The protocol was immunoSEQ multiplex PCR, while the TCRdb copy is restricted to in-frame clones and leaves out a portion. The data show 150,000 or so clones, 75% to 90% seen once. The sample comprised PBMCs or T cells enriched from blood (not recorded which). The receptors come from a woman aged 45-65 years who had recovered from COVID-19.

The chain carries TRBV6-5 and TRBJ2-5; no reliable D call. CDR1 is MNHEY, CDR2 SVGAGI, per germline. The CDR3 length is 13 residues. Trimming cost V 6 bases and J 5 bases, with 13 bases left between them. The CDR3 reads CASRTTVKETQYF. CDR3 nucleotide sequence: TGTGCCAGCAGGACAACGGTGAAGGAGACCCAGTACTTC.

The chain employs TRBV29-1 and TRBJ1-4; 9 bases map to TRBD1. V trimming: 4 bases; J trimming: 0 bases; junction bases outside the gene matches: 0. The germline V gene encodes CDR1 SQVTM and CDR2 ANQGSEA. This CDR3 is 14 amino acids long. The CDR3 sequence is CSVGQGATNEKLFF. CDR3 nucleotide sequence: TGCAGCGTTGGACAGGGGGCAACTAATGAAAAACTGTTTTTT.

The J gene is TRBJ2-5, the V gene TRBV7-6, with 13 bases that match TRBD2. The V and J ends lost 2 bases and 2 bases, in that order; junction bases with no gene match: 2. CDR3 length: 16 amino acids. Germline CDR1 reads SGHVS; CDR2 reads FNYEAQ. The CDR3, as DNA: TGTGCCAGCAGCTTAAGGACTAGCGGGGGACAAGAGACCCAGTACTTC. This encodes CASSLRTSGGQETQYF.

The CDR3 coding sequence is TGTGCCAGCAGTGAAGGACTGGTCTACGAGCAGTACGTC. Its protein product is CASSEGLVYEQYV. This chain joins TRBV6-1 and TRBJ2-7, with D unresolved. The CDR3 loop spans 13 amino acids. V was cut by 1 base and J by 3 bases, with 7 bases left in between. Germline CDR1 reads MNHNS; CDR2 reads SASEGT.

This clone was counted between two and nine times. The chain has TRBV5-1 and TRBJ1-6; 10 nucleotides align to TRBD1. The CDR3 is made up of 16 amino acids. Germline CDR1 SGHRS, CDR2 YFSETQ. J lost 8 bases, V lost 0 bases, and 5 bases had no gene match. CDR3 in amino acids: CASSLELGTGDSPLHF. The CDR3 DNA sequence: TGCGCCAGCAGCTTGGAACTCGGGACAGGGGATTCACCCCTCCACTTT.

This rearrangement joins TRBV6-5 to TRBJ1-2; possibly TRBD1 for D (6 bases). The CDR3 covers 12 residues. Germline CDR1 reads MNHEY; CDR2 reads SVGAGI. Trimming cost V 6 bases and J 4 bases, with 9 bases left between them. This chain's CDR3 is CASRGQPYGYTF. The CDR3 DNA reads as TGTGCCAGCAGAGGACAGCCCTATGGCTACACCTTC.

The V call is TRBV2, the J call TRBJ1-4; a weak D match, TRBD1 (5 bases). Germline V CDR1 and CDR2: SNHLY, FYNNEI. The V gene lost 7 bases and the J gene lost 1 base, with 13 bases spanning the gap. This CDR3 spans 15 amino acids. The CDR3 DNA reads as TGTGCCAGCAAGCTATATCAGGGAACTAATGAAAAACTGTTTTTT. Protein product: CASKLYQGTNEKLFF.

V is TRBV6-2 or TRBV6-3 and J is TRBJ2-5; 11 nucleotides align to TRBD1. The junction had 11 bases not matched to a gene; V was cut back by 4 bases and J by 4 bases. CDR1 and CDR2 from the germline V gene are MNHEY and SVGEGT. CDR3 length equals 17 residues. CDR3 amino acids: CASSSGQGVSQVETQYF. The CDR3 nucleotides read TGTGCCAGCAGTTCGGGACAGGGGGTCAGTCAAGTAGAGACCCAGTACTTC.

The chain uses TRBV27 and TRBJ1-3; no clear D gene. The CDR3 is made up of 14 amino acids. Between the trimmed V and J ends, which lost 4 bases and 0 bases, there was a span of 7 bases. CDR1 and CDR2 (germline): MNHEY, SMNVEV (reference sequence). The CDR3 spells CASSSPISGNTIYF. The CDR3, as DNA: TGTGCCAGCAGTTCCCCAATCTCTGGAAACACCATATATTTT.

The rearrangement links TRBV4-1 to TRBJ2-2; 9 bases align to TRBD1. The trim removed 3 bases at V and 1 base at J, leaving 9 bases unmatched. The CDR3 loop spans 18 amino acids. Germline V gene sequence: CDR1 MGHRA, CDR2 YSYEKL. The CDR3, as DNA: TGCGCCAGCAGCCAGCCCCCTCCGGGACAGGGGAACACCGGGGAGCTGTTTTTT. Amino acids: CASSQPPPGQGNTGELFF.

The chain has TRBV9 and TRBJ2-1; 11 nucleotides agree with TRBD2. CDR1 is SGDLS, CDR2 YYNGEE, per germline. This CDR3 has 16 residues. Trimming cost V 3 bases and J 4 bases; bases outside gene matches: 6. The CDR3 protein is CASSAPGLAAYNEQFF. As DNA, the CDR3 is TGTGCCAGCAGCGCCCCGGGACTAGCGGCTTACAATGAGCAGTTCTTC. Full variable domain (outside the CDR3, taken from reference TRBV9 and TRBJ2-1): DSGVTQTPKHLITATGQRVTLRCSPRSGDLSVYWYQQSLDQGLQFLIQYYNGEERAKGNILERFSAQQFPDLHSELNLSSLELGDSALYFCASSAPGLAAYNEQFFGPGTRLTVL.

This clone was seen only a few times. The V call is TRBV21-1, the J call TRBJ2-7; TRBD2 was called by the table and not checked on the DNA. TRBV21-1 is marked as a pseudogene. The CDR3 is 17 amino acids. The CDR3 DNA reads as TGTGCCAGCAGCACCCGCGGGACTAGCGGGAGTAGCAACGAGCAGTACGTC. Translation gives CASSTRGTSGSSNEQYV.

The chain couples TRBV18 to TRBJ2-1; D possibly corresponds to TRBD1 (6 bases). This CDR3 comprises 13 residues. CDR1 and CDR2 from the germline V gene are KGHSH and LQKENI. V gave up 4 bases and J gave up 4 bases, with 8 bases separating them. The CDR3 nucleotides are TGTGCCAGCTCACTGGGGGCTTACAATGAGCAGTTCTTC. Protein sequence: CASSLGAYNEQFF.

This clone has just one count. The V and J genes are TRBV11-2 and TRBJ2-7; weak D call: TRBD2 (6 bases). The CDR3 is 14 residues long. V was trimmed by 3 bases and J by 4 bases, leaving 13 bases between them. Per germline, CDR1 SGHAT and CDR2 FQNNGV. CDR3 DNA: TGTGCCAGCAGCTTCGGAGGGAGAGGGTACGAGCAGTACGTC. Protein product: CASSFGGRGYEQYV.

The chain couples TRBV23-1 to TRBJ1-1; D may be TRBD1 (5 bases). TRBV23-1 is an ORF for which the function is uncertain. The CDR3 contains 14 residues. Deletions cut 0 bases from V and 4 bases from J, with 9 bases between. CDR3 sequence reads: CASSQSGGTTEAFF. CDR3 coding DNA: TGCGCCAGCAGTCAATCGGGGGGAACCACTGAAGCTTTCTTT.

The chain employs TRBV6-1 and TRBJ1-2; a possible D gene is TRBD1 (5 bases). Trimming cost V 2 bases and J 8 bases, with 9 bases left between them. Germline lookup yields CDR1 MNHNS and CDR2 SASEGT. This CDR3 is built from 12 residues. The CDR3 loop reads CASSESGDGYTF. For the CDR3, the DNA is TGTGCCAGCAGTGAATCGGGGGACGGCTACACCTTC.

The gene calls are TRBV24-1 and TRBJ2-3, with TRBD2 matching 9 bases. V lost 9 bases and J lost 2; bases outside the gene matches: 5. The CDR3 length is 14 residues. From germline, CDR1 is KGHDR and CDR2 SFDVKD. The CDR3 nucleotides read TGTGCCACCGGCCCTAGCGGGGCCACAGATACGCAGTATTTT. Its protein is CATGPSGATDTQYF.

CDR3 bases: TGTGCCAGCAGCGTAGTTGGGAGGGGGGTGAACACTGAAGCTTTCTTT. This sequence encodes CASSVVGRGVNTEAFF. The V and J genes are TRBV9 and TRBJ1-1; possible D gene TRBD1, 6 bases. The CDR3 length is 16 residues. Germline V gene lookup returns CDR1 SGDLS and CDR2 YYNGEE. Deletions cut 0 bases from V and 0 bases from J, with 12 bases between.

V is TRBV19 and J is TRBJ1-2; D gene ambiguous. Trimming stripped 6 bases from V and 5 bases from J, with 13 bases between. Germline V gene sequence: CDR1 LNHDA, CDR2 SQIVND (reference sequence). The CDR3 has 13 residues. The CDR3 DNA reads as TGTGCCAGTAGACAGAGTCCCCTTTATGGCTACACCTTC. Amino acid sequence: CASRQSPLYGYTF.

J is TRBJ2-7 and V is TRBV6-5; 8 bases are a match to TRBD1. Per germline, CDR1 MNHEY and CDR2 SVGAGI. Trimming at V came to 7 bases and at J to 0 bases, leaving 5 bases not matched to a gene. The CDR3 runs 14 residues. For the CDR3, the DNA is TGTGCCAGCACCCGGGACAGGAGCTCCTACGAGCAGTACGTC. This gives the protein CASTRDRSSYEQYV.

The chain is built from TRBV30 and TRBJ2-3, with 11 bases identical to TRBD2. The CDR3 length is 15 residues. CDR1 and CDR2 from the germline V gene are GTSNPN and SVGIG (reference sequence). V lost 4 bases and J lost 2; bases outside the gene matches: 5. CDR3 amino acids: CAWKRTSGFTDTQYF. The CDR3 DNA sequence: TGTGCCTGGAAGAGGACTAGCGGGTTCACAGATACGCAGTATTTT.

The chain recombines TRBV27 with TRBJ1-6; 10 bases are shared with TRBD1. Per germline, CDR1 MNHEY and CDR2 SMNVEV (reference sequence). Unmatched junction bases numbered 8, after V lost 10 bases and J lost 5 bases. The CDR3 spans 15 residues. CDR3 residues: CATSTGGRNNSPLHF. As DNA, the CDR3 is TGTGCCACCTCGACAGGGGGCAGGAATAATTCACCCCTCCACTTT.

This chain uses TRBV28 with TRBJ2-1; 7 bases fit TRBD2. This CDR3 contains 15 residues. Unmatched junction bases numbered 9, after V lost 6 bases and J lost 4 bases. CDR1 is MDHEN and CDR2 is SYDVKM in the germline V gene. CDR3 in amino acids: CASRLATGAYNEQFF. The CDR3 bases are TGTGCCAGCAGACTAGCGACCGGAGCGTACAATGAGCAGTTCTTC. Drawing the rest from reference TRBV28 and TRBJ2-1, the complete variable domain is DVKVTQSSRYLVKRTGEKVFLECVQDMDHENMFWYRQDPGLGLRLIYFSYDVKMKEKGDIPEGYSVSREKKERFSLILESASTNQTSMYLCASRLATGAYNEQFFGPGTRLTVL.

In its sample, this clone was seen a few times. The rearrangement links TRBV9 to TRBJ1-2, with 8 bases aligning to TRBD1. CDR3 size: 13 residues. Trimming took 5 bases from V and 4 from J; bases not matched to a gene: 4. CDR1 is SGDLS, CDR2 YYNGEE, per germline. CDR3 nucleotides: TGTGCCAGCAGTACAGGGGGGTCCTATGGCTACACCTTC. This gives the protein CASSTGGSYGYTF.

This sequence joins TRBV19 and TRBJ2-2; 10 bases align to TRBD2. Per the germline V gene, CDR1 is LNHDA and CDR2 is SQIVND (reference sequence). This CDR3 has 14 amino acids. The V and J ends lost 10 bases and 4 bases, in that order; junction bases with no gene match: 6. CDR3 DNA sequence: TGTGCCAAGAGCGGGAGGGCTGTCACCGGGGAGCTGTTTTTT. Amino acid sequence: CAKSGRAVTGELFF.

This clone has just a few counts. The V gene is TRBV28, the J gene TRBJ1-6; D not certain. CDR1 and CDR2 (germline): MDHEN, SYDVKM. Between the trimmed V and J ends, which lost 3 bases and 5 bases, there was a span of 11 bases. The CDR3 loop spans 15 amino acids. The CDR3 DNA sequence: TGTGCCAGCAGTTTGGGCACTGCCAATAATTCACCCCTCCACTTT. This gives the protein CASSLGTANNSPLHF.

The rearrangement uses TRBV25-1 and TRBJ2-1, with 10 bases matching TRBD2. This CDR3 has 18 amino acids. V shed 7 bases and J 4 bases; nucleotides not matched to a gene: 16. Germline-derived CDR1 and CDR2 are MGHDK and SYGVNS. CDR3: CASTTGGPAGGPYNEQFF. The CDR3 region has the DNA TGTGCCAGCACGACGGGCGGTCCAGCGGGAGGGCCGTACAATGAGCAGTTCTTC.

The J gene is TRBJ2-6, the V gene TRBV18, with no clear D. There are 17 residues in the CDR3. Germline V lookup: CDR1 KGHSH, CDR2 LQKENI. V shed 1 base and J shed 0 bases, with 10 bases lying between them. In DNA, the CDR3 is TGTGCCAGCTCACCACAAGGAGCCAGCTCTGGGGCCAACGTCCTGACTTTC. Translation: CASSPQGASSGANVLTF.

The rearrangement links TRBV7-6 to TRBJ1-3, with a tentative D call TRBD1 (5 bases). Germline CDR1 SGHVS, CDR2 FNYEAQ. V was cut by 4 bases and J by 0 bases, with 16 bases left in between. The length of the CDR3 is 17 residues. The CDR3 spells CASSWGVGAASGNTIYF. The CDR3 coding sequence is TGTGCCAGCAGCTGGGGGGTAGGGGCCGCCTCTGGAAACACCATATATTTT.

The V and J genes are TRBV6-5 and TRBJ1-1; possibly TRBD1 for D (5 bases). Germline CDR1 and CDR2: MNHEY and SVGAGI. The CDR3 has 15 amino acids. V lost 5 bases, J lost 1 base, and 14 bases lay in between. The CDR3 reads CASSPGGRGNTEAFF. The DNA for the CDR3 is TGTGCCAGCAGTCCGGGGGGACGGGGGAACACTGAAGCTTTCTTT.

V gene TRBV9 combines with J gene TRBJ1-2, with D possibly matching TRBD1 (6 bases). Trimming pared 4 bases from V and 2 bases from J, leaving 9 bases between. Germline-derived CDR1 and CDR2 are SGDLS and YYNGEE. This CDR3 is 13 amino acids long. The CDR3 sequence: CASSQGPNYGYTF. In nucleotides, the CDR3 is TGTGCCAGCAGCCAGGGGCCAAACTATGGCTACACCTTC.

V usage is TRBV2 and J usage is TRBJ2-1; 7 nucleotides agree with TRBD1. The CDR3 is 13 residues long. The germline CDR1 and CDR2 sequences are SNHLY and FYNNEI. Trimming took 7 bases from V and 9 from J; bases not matched to a gene: 9. CDR3 in amino acids: CASNSLYRGEQFF. The CDR3 DNA follows: TGTGCCAGCAACAGCCTCTACAGGGGTGAGCAGTTCTTC.